A selection of T cell receptor beta chains follows, all from one sample in a study of CD8 T cells in Susac syndrome. Each CDR3 protein is one row after TCRdb ran MiXCR on the immunoSEQ multiplex PCR reads. The sample has some 190,000 distinct CDR3 sequences; roughly 94% are singletons. The material sequenced was CD4+ T cells from PBMCs. The origin of the receptors is a human donor in good health. CDR3s include the opening cysteine and the closing phenylalanine or tryptophan. Each record gives: CDR3 protein, CDR3 DNA, J gene, D gene, clone size, V gene. D genes are given only for firm matches. Not all rows give a size; the values are once, few, many and, for expanded clones, a class.

CASSRFSATGPWETQYF,TGTGCCAGCAGTCGCTTCAGTGCAACAGGACCTTGGGAGACCCAGTACTTC,TRBJ2-5,NA,NA,TRBV6-1
CASRLDRDQPQHF,TGTGCCAGCAGATTGGACAGGGATCAGCCCCAGCATTTT,TRBJ1-5,TRBD1,NA,TRBV12-3/TRBV12-4
CATGETGATDTQYF,TGTGCCACCGGGGAGACAGGGGCCACAGATACGCAGTATTTT,TRBJ2-3,TRBD1,NA,TRBV24-1
CASSQDRINEQYF,TGTGCCAGCAGCCAAGATAGGATCAACGAGCAGTACTTC,TRBJ2-7,NA,NA,TRBV3-1
CSAGEGPDTYEQYF,TGCAGTGCTGGAGAGGGGCCGGATACCTACGAGCAGTACTTC,TRBJ2-7,NA,NA,TRBV20-1
CASAKRGAREEDIQYF,TGTGCCAGCGCTAAGAGAGGAGCGAGGGAGGAGGACATTCAGTACTTC,TRBJ2-4,NA,NA,TRBV12-3/TRBV12-4
CASTPGRGTDTQYF,TGTGCCAGCACCCCGGGCAGGGGGACAGATACGCAGTATTTT,TRBJ2-3,TRBD1,NA,TRBV2
CASSRSGSEAFF,TGTGCCAGCTCGAGGTCGGGATCAGAAGCTTTCTTT,TRBJ1-1,NA,NA,TRBV3-1
CSVAPRQASQETQYF,TGCAGCGTGGCCCCCAGACAGGCTTCCCAAGAGACCCAGTACTTC,TRBJ2-5,NA,NA,TRBV29-1
CASSRQSLEAFF,TGTGCCAGCAGCAGACAAAGCCTTGAAGCTTTCTTT,TRBJ1-1,NA,NA,TRBV12-3/TRBV12-4
CASRGYNEQFF,TGTGCCAGCAGAGGATACAATGAGCAGTTCTTC,TRBJ2-1,NA,NA,TRBV6-1
CASSQGDRAGTGELFF,TGCGCCAGCAGCCAAGGGGACAGGGCTGGGACCGGGGAGCTGTTTTTT,TRBJ2-2,TRBD1,NA,TRBV4-1
CATSASSGVRSEQFF,TGTGCCACCAGTGCATCTAGCGGGGTCCGAAGTGAACAGTTCTTC,TRBJ2-1,TRBD2,NA,TRBV24-1
CSVEDRSGLSYGYTF,TGCAGCGTTGAAGATCGGTCAGGTTTGAGCTATGGCTACACCTTC,TRBJ1-2,NA,NA,TRBV29-1
CASSQGRSSTDTQYF,TGCGCCAGCAGCCAAGGGCGTTCTAGCACAGATACGCAGTATTTT,TRBJ2-3,NA,few,TRBV4-1
CAWSSRVLNTGELFF,TGTGCCTGGAGTAGCCGGGTCCTGAACACCGGGGAGCTGTTTTTT,TRBJ2-2,NA,NA,TRBV30
CASSLLAQAPYEQYF,TGTGCCAGCAGCTTACTCGCCCAGGCGCCCTACGAGCAGTACTTC,TRBJ2-7,NA,NA,TRBV7-8
CSGRTAKNTEAFF,TGCAGCGGGCGGACAGCCAAGAACACTGAAGCTTTCTTT,TRBJ1-1,NA,NA,TRBV29-1
CASSQGLFRGPETQYF,TGTGCCAGCAGCCAAGGCCTGTTTAGGGGGCCAGAGACCCAGTACTTC,TRBJ2-5,TRBD1,NA,TRBV3-1
CASSPTSGGPDTQYF,TGTGCCAGCAGCCCAACTAGCGGGGGCCCAGATACGCAGTATTTT,TRBJ2-3,TRBD2,NA,TRBV3-1
CSVNRGPSYNEQFF,TGCAGCGTTAACAGGGGGCCGAGTTACAATGAGCAGTTCTTC,TRBJ2-1,TRBD1,NA,TRBV29-1
CASSLPWTSGLPGELFF,TGTGCCAGCAGTTTGCCCTGGACTAGCGGGCTCCCCGGGGAGCTGTTTTTT,TRBJ2-2,TRBD2,once,TRBV27
CASRNKVNTEVFF,TGTGCCAGCAGGAATAAAGTGAACACTGAAGTTTTCTTT,TRBJ1-1,NA,once,TRBV25-1
CASSGRREEFF,TGTGCCAGCTCGGGTCGGCGGGAGGAGTTCTTC,TRBJ2-1,TRBD2,NA,TRBV28
CASSATGESSNQPQHF,TGCGCCAGCAGCGCGACAGGGGAAAGTAGCAATCAGCCCCAGCATTTT,TRBJ1-5,TRBD1,NA,TRBV5-1
CASSQEGGENIQYF,TGTGCCAGCAGCCAAGAAGGCGGAGAAAACATTCAGTACTTC,TRBJ2-4,NA,NA,TRBV3-1
CASSLWTGQTRNTEAFF,TGTGCCAGCAGCTTGTGGACAGGGCAAACGAGGAACACTGAAGCTTTCTTT,TRBJ1-1,TRBD1,NA,TRBV5-6
CASSDPAGQLYEQYF,TGTGCCAGCAGTGACCCTGCGGGACAACTCTACGAGCAGTACTTC,TRBJ2-7,NA,NA,TRBV6-1
CSAGEAFF,TGCAGCGCCGGTGAAGCTTTCTTT,TRBJ1-1,NA,few,TRBV29-1
CSARGGQPNYGYTF,TGCAGTGCTAGAGGGGGACAGCCTAACTATGGCTACACCTTC,TRBJ1-2,TRBD1,NA,TRBV20-1
CASSLQAGVNQPQHF,TGCGCCAGCAGCTTGCAGGCAGGCGTTAATCAGCCCCAGCATTTT,TRBJ1-5,NA,NA,TRBV5-1
CASSATGDYGYTF,TGTGCCAGCTCCGCAACAGGGGACTATGGCTACACCTTC,TRBJ1-2,TRBD1,NA,TRBV11-3
CAISDSQGEAFF,TGTGCCATCAGTGATTCCCAGGGTGAAGCTTTCTTT,TRBJ1-1,NA,NA,TRBV10-3
CSAGGLAGTDTQYF,TGCAGCGCCGGGGGGCTAGCGGGCACAGATACGCAGTATTTT,TRBJ2-3,NA,few,TRBV29-1
CSVTGYLNYGYTF,TGCAGCGTTACAGGGTACCTCAACTATGGCTACACCTTC,TRBJ1-2,NA,NA,TRBV29-1
CASKNRDGYGYTF,TGTGCCAGCAAAAACAGGGATGGCTATGGCTACACCTTC,TRBJ1-2,NA,NA,TRBV6-2/TRBV6-3
CASSITSGGEQETQYF,TGTGCCAGTAGTATCACTAGCGGGGGAGAACAAGAGACCCAGTACTTC,TRBJ2-5,TRBD2,NA,TRBV19
CASSQRGHMTIAKNIQYF,TGTGCCAGCAGCCAGCGGGGCCATATGACTATAGCCAAAAACATTCAGTACTTC,TRBJ2-4,NA,NA,TRBV3-1
CSARGGTRNTGELFF,TGCAGTGCTAGAGGCGGGACACGGAACACCGGGGAGCTGTTTTTT,TRBJ2-2,NA,NA,TRBV20-1
CSVPTYANTGELFF,TGCAGCGTCCCGACATACGCGAACACCGGGGAGCTGTTTTTT,TRBJ2-2,NA,NA,TRBV29-1
CASTPGAGGYTF,TGTGCCAGCACCCCAGGCGCGGGCGGCTACACCTTC,TRBJ1-2,NA,once,TRBV12-3/TRBV12-4
CANSPRENTEAFF,TGTGCCAACAGTCCCCGGGAGAACACTGAAGCTTTCTTT,TRBJ1-1,NA,NA,TRBV6-5
CASGELANTGELFF,TGTGCCAGCGGTGAACTAGCGAACACCGGGGAGCTGTTTTTT,TRBJ2-2,NA,NA,TRBV9
CASSLPGQQYF,TGTGCCAGCAGCCTACCGGGACAACAGTACTTC,TRBJ2-4,NA,NA,TRBV7-2
CASSQTSLADTQYF,TGTGCCAGCAGCCAGACTAGCTTGGCTGATACGCAGTATTTT,TRBJ2-3,TRBD2,NA,TRBV9
CATSDFSGDQETQYF,TGTGCCACCAGTGATTTCAGCGGGGACCAAGAGACCCAGTACTTC,TRBJ2-5,TRBD2,NA,TRBV24-1
CASSLSRDGGVEQYF,TGTGCCAGCAGCTTATCCCGGGACGGGGGGGTGGAGCAGTACTTC,TRBJ2-7,TRBD2,once,TRBV13
CASSEGAVYNEQFF,TGTGCCAGCAGCGAGGGCGCGGTTTACAATGAGCAGTTCTTC,TRBJ2-1,NA,NA,TRBV6-5
CSVGLGLSYEQYF,TGCAGCGTAGGGTTGGGCTTGTCCTACGAGCAGTACTTC,TRBJ2-7,NA,NA,TRBV29-1
CASTLGSGHNQPQHF,TGTGCCAGCACCTTAGGCTCAGGGCACAATCAGCCCCAGCATTTT,TRBJ1-5,NA,NA,TRBV7-9
CASSLADSEETQYF,TGCGCCAGCAGCTTGGCCGACAGCGAAGAGACCCAGTACTTC,TRBJ2-5,NA,once,TRBV5-1
CASSPRDGPYEQYF,TGTGCCAGCAGCCCCCGGGACGGACCCTACGAGCAGTACTTC,TRBJ2-7,NA,NA,TRBV14
CASSQEGGTNQPQHF,TGTGCCAGCAGCCAAGAAGGGGGCACCAATCAGCCCCAGCATTTT,TRBJ1-5,TRBD1,once,TRBV3-1
CATSDLSREGTDTQYF,TGTGCCACCAGTGATTTAAGCAGGGAGGGCACAGATACGCAGTATTTT,TRBJ2-3,NA,NA,TRBV24-1
CASSLILRTGEETQYF,TGTGCCAGCAGTTTAATATTGAGGACAGGGGAAGAGACCCAGTACTTC,TRBJ2-5,TRBD1,NA,TRBV6-5